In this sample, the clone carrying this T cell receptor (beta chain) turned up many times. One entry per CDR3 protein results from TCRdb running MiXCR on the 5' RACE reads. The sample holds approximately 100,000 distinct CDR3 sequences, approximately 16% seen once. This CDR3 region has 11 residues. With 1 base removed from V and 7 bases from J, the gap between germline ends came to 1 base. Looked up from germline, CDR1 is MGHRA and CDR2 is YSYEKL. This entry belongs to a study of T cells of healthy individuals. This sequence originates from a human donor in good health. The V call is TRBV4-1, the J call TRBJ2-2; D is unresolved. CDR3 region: CASSQGGELFF. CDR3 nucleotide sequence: TGCGCCAGCAGCCAAGGCGGGGAGCTGTTTTTT.